The 23 T cell receptor beta chains reported below all come from one sample, sequenced in a study of CD4 T cells in relation to SARS-CoV-2 and coronaviruses. Unexposed donor CD4+ T cells date from about 2011-2018, before the COVID-19 pandemic. TCRdb keeps only in-frame clones here, not all; method: immunoSEQ multiplex PCR. The table has about 59,000 clones, just over 85% seen once. The sequenced material came from memory CD4+ T cells from PBMCs. These receptor sequences come from a human donor in good health.

The chain employs TRBV18 and TRBJ2-7; weak D call: TRBD1 (5 bases). Germline values: CDR1 KGHSH, CDR2 LQKENI. The CDR3 extends over 16 amino acids. Trimming removed 3 bases at V and 7 bases at J, with 22 bases between. The CDR3 DNA reads as TGTGCCAGCTCACCGAAATATAGTGACACAGGCCAAGAGCAGTACTTC. It is translated as CASSPKYSDTGQEQYF.

V gene TRBV27 combines with J gene TRBJ1-1; D not resolved. The CDR3 runs to 13 residues. Trimming took off 9 bases at V and 4 bases at J, with 15 bases between the two ends. Germline loops: CDR1 MNHEY, CDR2 SMNVEV (reference sequence). The CDR3 region has the DNA TGTGCCAGTCCCCGTTGGGCGGGCACTGAAGCTTTCTTT. Its protein is CASPRWAGTEAFF.

The V and J genes are TRBV28 and TRBJ2-7; D might be TRBD1 (5 bases). Trimming removed 1 base at V and 2 bases at J, with 12 bases between. CDR3 length: 15 amino acids. From germline, CDR1 is MDHEN and CDR2 SYDVKM. The CDR3 loop is CASSLLTAITYEQYF. The CDR3 coding sequence is TGTGCCAGCAGTTTATTGACAGCGATAACCTACGAGCAGTACTTC.

This clone was found once. The junction shows a germline mismatch at one end, possibly a read error. The chain links TRBV18 to TRBJ1-2, with D unresolved. Germline V lookup: CDR1 KGHSH, CDR2 LQKENI. The CDR3 is made up of 13 amino acids. CDR3 DNA sequence: TGTGCCAGCTCACCAGATGCCTCAAACCCCCTCTTCTTC. This encodes CASSPDASNPLFF.

The genes are TRBV7-2 and TRBJ2-7; D perhaps matches TRBD2 (7 bases). This CDR3 is built from 16 residues. Germline V lookup: CDR1 SGHTA, CDR2 FQGNSA. Deletions cut 4 bases from V and 2 bases from J, with 18 bases between. The CDR3 spells CASSSRGGGGAYEQYF. The CDR3 region has the DNA TGTGCCAGCAGCTCTAGAGGGGGAGGGGGGGCCTACGAGCAGTACTTC.

This chain connects TRBV7-3 to TRBJ2-2; perhaps TRBD1 as D (5 bases). V gave up 5 bases and J gave up 0 bases, with 13 bases separating them. Germline V gene lookup returns CDR1 SGHTA and CDR2 FQGTGA. This CDR3 comprises 16 residues. CDR3 DNA sequence: TGTGCCAGCAGCGTCCAGGGAAACGCGAACACCGGGGAGCTGTTTTTT. Its translation: CASSVQGNANTGELFF.

CDR3 in amino acids: CASSIGPARSYEQYF. The DNA of the CDR3 is TGTGCCAGTAGTATAGGCCCAGCGCGCTCCTACGAGCAGTACTTC. The gene calls are TRBV19 and TRBJ2-7; D unclear. CDR1 and CDR2 (germline): LNHDA, SQIVND (reference sequence). The CDR3 contains 15 residues. V was clipped by 1 base and J by 0 bases, with 10 bases between them.

CDR3: CASSKVECSTDTQYF. The CDR3 nucleotides are TGTGCCAGCAGCAAAGTGGAGTGCAGCACAGATACGCAGTATTTT. The chain carries TRBV21-1 and TRBJ2-3; the D call in the table, TRBD2, was not verified against the DNA. TRBV21-1 is flagged as a pseudogene. CDR3 length equals 15 residues.

The count of this clone is one. The chain is built from TRBV7-9 and TRBJ2-7; D is perhaps TRBD2 (6 bases). With 4 bases removed from V and 2 bases from J, the gap between germline ends came to 12 bases. This CDR3 is 14 amino acids long. The germline gives CDR1 SEHNR, CDR2 FQNEAQ (reference sequence). CDR3 residues: CASSYSGGPYEQYF. Written as DNA, the CDR3 is TGTGCCAGCAGCTATAGCGGAGGACCCTACGAGCAGTACTTC.

This chain uses TRBV3-1 (or the pseudogene TRBV3-2) with TRBJ2-3; maybe TRBD2 (5 bases). Germline V lookup: CDR1 LGHDT, CDR2 YNNKEL (reference sequence). The V gene lost 4 bases and the J gene lost 0 bases, with 8 bases spanning the gap. This CDR3 spans 14 amino acids. As DNA, the CDR3 is TGTGCCAGCAGCCGCAGCGGCAGCACAGATACGCAGTATTTT. It codes for CASSRSGSTDTQYF.

This chain links TRBV6-5 with TRBJ2-7; 11 positions agree with TRBD1. The CDR3 spans 13 residues. The J segment lost 6 bases and the V segment lost 6 bases, leaving 4 bases of the junction unmatched. Germline CDR1 reads MNHEY; CDR2 reads SVGAGI. CDR3 protein: CASSRGQGAEQYF. For the CDR3, the DNA is TGTGCCAGCAGCCGCGGACAGGGGGCCGAGCAGTACTTC.

The V and J genes are TRBV7-9 and TRBJ1-1; D remains ambiguous. CDR1 and CDR2 from the germline V gene are SEHNR and FQNEAQ (reference sequence). The CDR3 is made up of 13 amino acids. Trimming left V 5 bases short and J 8 bases short, with 15 bases between. CDR3 DNA sequence: TGTGCCAGCAGCCAGGTGTGGAGTTACGAAGCTTTCTTT. Translation gives CASSQVWSYEAFF.

The chain employs TRBV28 and TRBJ2-2, with D tentatively TRBD2 (5 bases). CDR1 and CDR2 from the germline V gene are MDHEN and SYDVKM. V was pared by 6 bases and J by 1 base, with 9 bases between. The CDR3 is 14 residues long. The CDR3 sequence is CASRTEGNTGELFF. The CDR3 DNA sequence: TGTGCCAGCAGGACCGAGGGGAACACCGGGGAGCTGTTTTTT.

This chain joins TRBV29-1 and TRBJ2-3; no definite D call. The germline V gene encodes CDR1 SQVTM and CDR2 ANQGSEA. Trimming pared 6 bases from V and 0 bases from J, leaving 13 bases between. CDR3 length: 14 amino acids. The CDR3 region is CSVQPRASTDTQYF. DNA of the CDR3: TGCAGCGTCCAACCGAGAGCCAGCACAGATACGCAGTATTTT.

This sequence joins TRBV5-1 and TRBJ2-5, with 9 bases identical to TRBD1. The CDR3 loop spans 15 amino acids. The germline gives CDR1 SGHRS, CDR2 YFSETQ. Germline trimming cut 4 bases from V and 2 bases from J; bases unmatched to any gene: 6. The CDR3 bases are TGCGCCAGCAGCCCGGGACAGGGCAAACAAGAGACCCAGTACTTC. Its protein product is CASSPGQGKQETQYF.

The chain joins TRBV6-6 to TRBJ2-7; possible D gene TRBD1, 7 bases. This CDR3 comprises 15 residues. V dropped 0 bases and J dropped 2 bases, with 11 bases sitting between them. CDR1 is MNHNY, CDR2 SVGAGI, per germline (reference sequence). The CDR3 spells CASSYSRDSPYEQYF. CDR3 nucleotides: TGTGCCAGCAGTTACTCGCGGGACAGCCCCTACGAGCAGTACTTC.

V and J are TRBV24-1 and TRBJ1-6, with D maybe TRBD1 (5 bases). The CDR3 has 18 amino acids. Germline lookup yields CDR1 KGHDR and CDR2 SFDVKD. The V end was cut by 4 bases, the J end by 5 bases, with 20 bases between. The CDR3 loop is CATSDPPRVDINNSPLHF. The DNA of the CDR3 is TGTGCCACCAGTGACCCTCCGAGGGTGGACATAAATAATTCACCCCTCCACTTT.

The chain links TRBV30 to TRBJ2-3; 7 bases map to TRBD2. J was trimmed by 1 base and V by 7 bases; bases with no gene match: 5. CDR3 length: 13 residues. Germline V gene sequence: CDR1 GTSNPN, CDR2 SVGIG (reference sequence). Here the CDR3 reads CASTSWGTDTQYF. In DNA form, the CDR3 reads TGTGCCTCGACTAGCTGGGGCACAGATACGCAGTATTTT.

The chain combines TRBV11-2 with TRBJ1-2, with D perhaps TRBD1 (5 bases). The V gene's germline CDR1 is SGHAT and CDR2 FQNNGV. This CDR3 region has 14 residues. V dropped 5 bases and J dropped 7 bases, with 17 bases sitting between them. CDR3 sequence (DNA): TGTGCCAGCAGCCCCCCTTTGGGGGGTGTTGGCTACACCTTC. Residues: CASSPPLGGVGYTF.

The rearrangement uses TRBV28 and TRBJ2-1; tentatively, D is TRBD2 (6 bases). The CDR3 totals 14 residues. Germline-derived CDR1 and CDR2 are MDHEN and SYDVKM. V dropped 4 bases and J dropped 9 bases, with 16 bases sitting between them. The CDR3 reads CASSSRAGSVEQFF. DNA for the CDR3: TGTGCCAGCAGTTCGCGGGCGGGATCGGTTGAGCAGTTCTTC. Together with reference TRBV28 and TRBJ2-1, the CDR3 gives the full variable domain: DVKVTQSSRYLVKRTGEKVFLECVQDMDHENMFWYRQDPGLGLRLIYFSYDVKMKEKGDIPEGYSVSREKKERFSLILESASTNQTSMYLCASSSRAGSVEQFFGPGTRLTVL.

The rearrangement links TRBV30 to TRBJ1-5, with a tentative D call TRBD1 (5 bases). Germline loops: CDR1 GTSNPN, CDR2 SVGIG (reference sequence). This CDR3 has 15 amino acids. Trimming left V 3 bases short and J 6 bases short, with 18 bases between. CDR3 in DNA: TGTGCCTGGAGGGCTACCCAGGGAGTAACTCAGCCCCAGCATTTT. Translating gives CAWRATQGVTQPQHF.

The chain is built from TRBV30 and TRBJ1-6; D ambiguous. The CDR3 is made up of 15 amino acids. Germline values: CDR1 GTSNPN, CDR2 SVGIG (reference sequence). V gave up 0 bases and J gave up 2 bases, with 8 bases separating them. CDR3 amino acids: CAWSVQTAYNSPLHF. As DNA, the CDR3 is TGTGCCTGGAGTGTACAAACAGCCTATAATTCACCCCTCCACTTT.

The chain has TRBV6-5 and TRBJ1-1, with no clear D. This CDR3 has 15 amino acids. Trimming took off 0 bases at V and 4 bases at J, with 12 bases between the two ends. Germline V CDR1 and CDR2: MNHEY, SVGAGI. The DNA of the CDR3 is TGTGCCAGCAGTTACTCGATGAGGTCGGCCACTGAAGCTTTCTTT. It codes for CASSYSMRSATEAFF.